One sample yielded the 32 T cell receptor beta chains listed below, sequenced in a study of blood T cells in healthy people across ages (dated by TCRdb to the mid-2010s). Library preparation used 5' RACE. Sequencer: Illumina HiSeq 2500. A second PCR of about 6 to 11 cycles was performed with a sample-barcoded 5' primer and a J-beta primer mix. TCRdb trimmed the raw reads at Q25, called clones with MiXCR and kept productive beta chains. CDR3 protein duplicates are merged, each entry listing the most common genes and DNA. Within this sample are about 800,000 distinct CDR3 sequences, with 35% to 50% of them counted one time only. The top ten clonotypes cover 15% to 20% of the sample. Sample: blood. The receptors shown here come from a man of 80 years or more in good health.

A few counts support this clonotype. The V call is TRBV9, the J call TRBJ2-7, with no clear D. Germline CDR1 reads SGDLS; CDR2 reads YYNGEE. The ends were cut back, 0 bases at V and 5 bases at J, with 9 bases in the middle. This CDR3 has 13 residues. In DNA, the CDR3 is TGTGCCAGCAGCGTAGACGTCAGCCACGAGCAGTACTTC. This encodes CASSVDVSHEQYF. The complete variable domain, with remaining parts taken from reference TRBV9 and TRBJ2-7, reads DSGVTQTPKHLITATGQRVTLRCSPRSGDLSVYWYQQSLDQGLQFLIQYYNGEERAKGNILERFSAQQFPDLHSELNLSSLELGDSALYFCASSVDVSHEQYFGPGTRLTVT.

The chain joins TRBV5-1 to TRBJ2-1, with unresolved D. Per the germline V gene, CDR1 is SGHRS and CDR2 is YFSETQ. This CDR3 is built from 14 residues. Between the trimmed V and J ends, which lost 4 bases and 3 bases, there was a span of 11 bases. Written as DNA, the CDR3 is TGCGCCAGCAGCCCTGACACCGTCTACAATGAGCAGTTCTTC. The encoded protein is CASSPDTVYNEQFF. Using reference TRBV5-1 and TRBJ2-1 for the parts outside the CDR3, the full variable domain is KAGVTQTPRYLIKTRGQQVTLSCSPISGHRSVSWYQQTPGQGLQFLFEYFSETQRNKGNFPGRFSGRQFSNSRSEMNVSTLELGDSALYLCASSPDTVYNEQFFGPGTRLTVL.

This clonotype appeared a few times. The chain combines TRBV6-1 with TRBJ2-6; tentative D call: TRBD2 (6 bases). Germline V gives CDR1 MNHNS, CDR2 SASEGT. The CDR3 runs 15 residues. Deletions cut 7 bases from V and 0 bases from J, with 10 bases between. CDR3 bases: TGTGCCAGCACCGGAGGGAACTCTGGGGCCAACGTCCTGACTTTC. Residues: CASTGGNSGANVLTF.

This clonotype was recorded many times. This sequence joins TRBV6-1 and TRBJ2-1; 14 bases map to TRBD2. CDR3 size: 15 residues. The germline CDR1 and CDR2 sequences are MNHNS and SASEGT. Trimming took 3 bases from V and 6 from J; bases not matched to a gene: 1. CDR3 sequence reads: CASSDGLAGGNEQFF. DNA for the CDR3: TGTGCCAGCAGTGACGGACTAGCGGGAGGCAATGAGCAGTTCTTC.

The DNA for the CDR3 is TGCAGCGGGTCGGACAGGGAAGGTACTGAAGCTTTCTTT. Protein sequence: CSGSDREGTEAFF. This chain uses TRBV29-1 with TRBJ1-1; 8 bases are a match to TRBD1. V was pared by 7 bases and J by 5 bases, with 9 bases of the junction left unmatched. The CDR3 extends over 13 amino acids. CDR1 and CDR2 (germline): SQVTM, ANQGSEA. The variable domain in full, completed from reference TRBV29-1 and TRBJ1-1, reads SAVISQKPSRDICQRGTSLTIQCQVDSQVTMMFWYRQQPGQSLTLIATANQGSEATYESGFVIDKFPISRPNLTFSTLTVSNMSPEDSSIYLCSGSDREGTEAFFGQGTRLTVV.

This clonotype was picked up a small number of times. The chain is built from TRBV6-2 or TRBV6-3 and TRBJ2-4; 7 nucleotides line up with TRBD2. The germline CDR1 and CDR2 sequences are MNHEY and SVGEGT. This CDR3 has 15 residues. V was clipped by 4 bases and J by 3 bases; unmatched bases: 6. For the CDR3, the DNA is TGTGCCAGCAGTTTTGGCGGGGGAGGCAAAAACATTCAGTACTTC. The encoded protein is CASSFGGGGKNIQYF.

This clonotype was observed a few times. This CDR3 reads CSASAGGKYNEQFF. CDR3 DNA: TGCAGTGCTAGTGCCGGCGGGAAGTACAATGAGCAGTTCTTC. The rearrangement uses TRBV20-1 and TRBJ2-1; maybe TRBD2 (6 bases). CDR1 is DFQATT, CDR2 SNEGSKA, per germline (reference sequence). CDR3 length: 14 amino acids. V lost 3 bases to trimming and J lost 4 bases, with 13 bases between them.

This clonotype has at least ten counts. The CDR3 DNA follows: TGTGCCAGCAGTTACGGGAGAGGCTATGAGCAGTTCTTC. Protein product: CASSYGRGYEQFF. The V and J genes are TRBV27 and TRBJ2-1, with D possibly being TRBD2 (6 bases). With 4 bases removed from V and 8 bases from J, the gap between germline ends came to 12 bases. This CDR3 region has 13 residues. Germline values: CDR1 MNHEY, CDR2 SMNVEV (reference sequence).

This clonotype occurred a few times. With a much larger clone just one base away, this may be a read error. V usage is TRBV20-1 and J usage is TRBJ2-5, with unresolved D. The J call is uncertain, as TRBJ2-7 better fits the DNA end. The CDR3 totals 13 residues. Germline CDR1 reads DFQATT; CDR2 reads SNEGSKA (reference sequence). The chain's CDR3 is CSAPMNLGYEQYF. CDR3 bases: TGCAGTGCCCCCATGAACTTGGGATACGAGCAGTACTTC.

The chain carries TRBV28 and TRBJ2-2; TRBD1 or TRBD2 may be the D gene (6 bases each). The V gene lost 6 bases and the J gene lost 3 bases, with 14 bases spanning the gap. CDR1 is MDHEN and CDR2 is SYDVKM in the germline V gene. The CDR3 spans 15 residues. The CDR3 here is CASRLGGAHTGELFF. The CDR3 region has the DNA TGTGCCAGCAGACTGGGGGGCGCGCACACCGGGGAGCTGTTTTTT. The full variable domain, in which reference TRBV28 and TRBJ2-2 provide the parts outside the CDR3, is DVKVTQSSRYLVKRTGEKVFLECVQDMDHENMFWYRQDPGLGLRLIYFSYDVKMKEKGDIPEGYSVSREKKERFSLILESASTNQTSMYLCASRLGGAHTGELFFGEGSRLTVL.

This clonotype was seen a few times. This sequence joins TRBV5-1 and TRBJ2-1, with D uncertain. The V gene's germline CDR1 is SGHRS and CDR2 YFSETQ. This CDR3 comprises 15 residues. Trimming removed 0 bases from V and 5 bases from J, with 12 bases in between. This chain's CDR3 is CASSLGGLANNEQFF. The CDR3 region has the DNA TGCGCCAGCAGCTTGGGCGGCCTGGCAAACAATGAGCAGTTCTTC.

The rearrangement links TRBV29-1 to TRBJ1-2, with 9 bases fitting TRBD1. Germline CDR1 and CDR2: SQVTM and ANQGSEA. This CDR3 spans 14 amino acids. After removal of 2 bases from V and 4 bases from J, the junction contained 5 bases not matched to a gene. The CDR3 DNA is TGCAGCGTTGAATCGGGACAGGGTTTCTATGGCTACACCTTC. Translating gives CSVESGQGFYGYTF.

Here the CDR3 DNA reads TGTGCCAGCAGAGAGGAGGATGAGCAGTTCTTC. Residues: CASREEDEQFF. V gene TRBV5-8 combines with J gene TRBJ2-1; D might be TRBD2 (5 bases). This CDR3 spans 11 amino acids. V was shortened by 5 bases and J by 8 bases, with 8 bases between the two germline ends. The germline V gene has CDR1 SGHTS and CDR2 YDEGEE. Full variable domain (outside the CDR3, taken from reference TRBV5-8 and TRBJ2-1): EAGVTQSPTHLIKTRGQQATLRCSPISGHTSVYWYQQALGLGLQFLLWYDEGEERNRGNFPPRFSGRQFPNYSSELNVNALELEDSALYLCASREEDEQFFGPGTRLTVL.

Worth noting for this clonotype: Since a much larger clone is just one base distant, this may be a read error. J is TRBJ2-2 and V is TRBV7-2, with 10 bases fitting TRBD2. CDR3 size: 15 residues. In germline, CDR1 is SGHTA, CDR2 FQGNSA. As DNA, the CDR3 is TGTGCCAGCAGCTCCCTAGCGGGAGAAACCGGGGATCTGTTTTTT. Its translation: CASSSLAGETGDLFF.

The chain links TRBV20-1 to TRBJ2-3; TRBD1 matches at 8 bases. The germline CDR1 and CDR2 sequences are DFQATT and SNEGSKA (reference sequence). V lost 6 bases to trimming and J lost 0 bases; unmatched junction nucleotides: 5. This CDR3 comprises 14 residues. The CDR3 is CSASDRASTDTQYF. The CDR3 DNA sequence: TGCAGTGCATCGGACAGGGCAAGCACAGATACGCAGTATTTT.

This clonotype was recorded a few times. Compared with germline, one end of the junction differs, possibly owing to a read error. The V gene is TRBV6-6, the J gene TRBJ2-7, with a possible D match to TRBD1 (6 bases). CDR3 size: 15 residues. Germline V gives CDR1 MNHNY, CDR2 SVGAGI (reference sequence). CDR3 sequence (DNA): TGTGCCAGCAGTCAGGGGCTCGGTAGCAGCTACGAACAGTACTTC. It codes for CASSQGLGSSYEQYF.

CDR3 amino acids: CASSAGGIRTGELFF. In DNA form, the CDR3 reads TGTGCCAGCAGCGCGGGGGGCATTCGGACCGGGGAGCTGTTTTTT. The rearrangement uses TRBV9 and TRBJ2-2; D is perhaps TRBD2 (7 bases). CDR1 SGDLS and CDR2 YYNGEE come from the germline V gene. V was pared by 3 bases and J by 5 bases, with 14 bases between. This CDR3 region has 15 residues.

This clonotype was seen ten or more times. The chain links TRBV15 to TRBJ2-7; 11 bases map to TRBD2. This CDR3 has 14 residues. Germline loops: CDR1 LNHNV, CDR2 YYDKDF (reference sequence). V dropped 3 bases and J dropped 4; count of bases not matched to a gene: 2. The CDR3 DNA is TGTGCCACCAGCAGGGGACTAGCGGAGTACGAGCAGTACTTC. Amino acids: CATSRGLAEYEQYF.

This clonotype was seen at least ten times. V and J are TRBV6-2 or TRBV6-3 and TRBJ2-1, with 9 bases fitting TRBD2. The V segment lost 6 bases and the J segment 7 bases; nucleotides outside the gene matches: 13. Germline V gene data show CDR1 as MNHEY and CDR2 as SVGEGT. This CDR3 is 16 amino acids long. The CDR3 nucleotides read TGTGCCAGCAGACCGACTAGCGGTACAACGGGGAATGAGCAGTTCTTC. Amino acids: CASRPTSGTTGNEQFF.

This clonotype was seen only once. The rearrangement links TRBV15 to TRBJ2-3, with 9 positions matching TRBD1. CDR1 is LNHNV, CDR2 YYDKDF, per germline (reference sequence). Trimming cost V 1 base and J 4 bases; bases outside gene matches: 6. The CDR3 length is 16 residues. Here the CDR3 DNA reads TGTGCCACCAGCAGAGGCCTGACAGGGGGAGCAGATACGCAGTATTTT. Its translation: CATSRGLTGGADTQYF.

The chain employs TRBV7-8 and TRBJ2-2; TRBD1 is a possible D gene (6 bases). V lost 1 base and J lost 5, with 17 bases in between. Germline CDR1 reads SGHVS; CDR2 reads FQNEAQ. CDR3 size: 17 residues. The chain's CDR3 is CASSLGSAGAQTGELFF. DNA of the CDR3: TGTGCCAGCAGCTTAGGTTCTGCAGGGGCGCAAACCGGGGAGCTGTTTTTT. Full variable domain (rest looked up from reference TRBV7-8 and TRBJ2-2): GAGVSQSPRYKVAKRGQDVALRCDPISGHVSLFWYQQALGQGPEFLTYFQNEAQLDKSGLPSDRFFAERPEGSVSTLKIQRTQQEDSAVYLCASSLGSAGAQTGELFFGEGSRLTVL.

In this sample, this clonotype turned up many times. The chain couples TRBV6-5 to TRBJ2-7, with TRBD2 matching over 8 bases. V lost 5 bases and J lost 6; bases outside the gene matches: 12. This CDR3 region has 15 residues. Germline values: CDR1 MNHEY, CDR2 SVGAGI. The CDR3 bases are TGTGCCAGCAGTGCACCAGGACTAGCAGTTCGCGAGCAGTACTTC. Protein: CASSAPGLAVREQYF.

In this sample, this clonotype turned up a few times. This may arise from a read error, as a much more abundant clone is one base away. This rearrangement joins TRBV7-2 to TRBJ1-2; D may be TRBD1 (6 bases). This CDR3 contains 15 residues. With 0 bases removed from V and 8 bases from J, the gap between germline ends came to 16 bases. Germline CDR1 is SGHTA and CDR2 is FQGNSA. CDR3 nucleotides: TGTGCCAGCAGCTTAGCCCAGGGGAAGGTTGAGGGCTACACCTTC. It encodes CASSLAQGKVEGYTF.

The genes are TRBV20-1 and TRBJ2-5, with D perhaps matching TRBD1 or TRBD2 (5 bases each). The CDR3 is 13 residues long. V shed 6 bases and J shed 5 bases, with 16 bases lying between them. Germline loops: CDR1 DFQATT, CDR2 SNEGSKA (reference sequence). Written as DNA, the CDR3 is TGCAGTGCCCTGCAAATCGAGGGGGAGACCCAGTACTTC. Translation: CSALQIEGETQYF.

The rearrangement links TRBV7-3 to TRBJ2-1; TRBD1 aligns across 10 bases. CDR3 size: 15 residues. Germline CDR1 and CDR2: SGHTA and FQGTGA. V gave up 5 bases and J gave up 6 bases; unmatched junction bases: 7. The CDR3 nucleotides are TGTGCCAGCAGCGAGGGACAGGGGACATTCAATGAGCAGTTCTTC. Residues: CASSEGQGTFNEQFF.

V is TRBV20-1 and J is TRBJ2-3; tentatively, D is TRBD1 (6 bases). The CDR3 totals 16 residues. The germline CDR1 and CDR2 sequences are DFQATT and SNEGSKA (reference sequence). V was cut by 1 base and J by 14 bases, with 28 bases left in between. CDR3 protein: CSARGGGVGVTDMLYF. The CDR3 DNA sequence: TGCAGTGCTAGAGGTGGGGGCGTAGGGGTCACAGATATGCTGTATTTT.

This clonotype occurred a few times. The chain couples TRBV24-1 to TRBJ2-1; D is unresolved. This CDR3 region has 14 residues. The germline gives CDR1 KGHDR, CDR2 SFDVKD. The germline V and J ends were trimmed by 4 bases and 4 bases, with 10 bases remaining between them. The CDR3 sequence is CATSERTDYNEQFF. CDR3 sequence (DNA): TGTGCCACCAGTGAACGGACGGATTACAATGAGCAGTTCTTC.

The chain employs TRBV14 and TRBJ2-3; no firm D call. The germline V gene has CDR1 SGHDN and CDR2 FVKESK. Trimming pared 3 bases from V and 4 bases from J, leaving 8 bases between. The CDR3 has 13 residues. CDR3 coding DNA: TGTGCCAGCAGCCAGATTCCCCCAGATACGCAGTATTTT. Encoded protein: CASSQIPPDTQYF.

Only a few counts were recorded for this clonotype. Germline is not matched at one junction end, which may reflect a read error. J is TRBJ2-7 and V is TRBV25-1; no clear D gene. The CDR3 extends over 11 amino acids. Germline loops: CDR1 MGHDK, CDR2 SYGVNS. The CDR3 is CASREFYEQYF. The CDR3 nucleotides are TGTGCCAGCAGAGAATTCTATGAGCAGTACTTC.

The chain combines TRBV9 with TRBJ2-5, with unresolved D. The germline V gene encodes CDR1 SGDLS and CDR2 YYNGEE. V was clipped by 4 bases and J by 5 bases, with 21 bases between them. CDR3 length: 16 residues. CDR3 DNA: TGTGCCAGCAGCCACACGAAGGATTTTCCTCTGGAGACCCAGTACTTC. As protein: CASSHTKDFPLETQYF.

The genes are TRBV20-1 and TRBJ2-1, with D possibly TRBD2 on 6 matching bases. Germline values: CDR1 DFQATT, CDR2 SNEGSKA (reference sequence). The length of the CDR3 is 12 residues. V was cut by 4 bases and J by 8 bases, with 12 bases left in between. This chain's CDR3 is CSANRDFDEQFF. As DNA, the CDR3 is TGCAGTGCTAACCGGGACTTCGATGAGCAGTTCTTC.

The chain joins TRBV20-1 to TRBJ1-5, with D possibly being TRBD1 (6 bases). CDR1 DFQATT and CDR2 SNEGSKA come from the germline V gene (reference sequence). Trimming pared 5 bases from V and 5 bases from J, leaving 19 bases between. The CDR3 loop spans 15 amino acids. The CDR3 bases are TGCAGTGCTGTGCGGGGGCAGGTCTCTCATCAGCCCCAGCATTTT. Residues: CSAVRGQVSHQPQHF.